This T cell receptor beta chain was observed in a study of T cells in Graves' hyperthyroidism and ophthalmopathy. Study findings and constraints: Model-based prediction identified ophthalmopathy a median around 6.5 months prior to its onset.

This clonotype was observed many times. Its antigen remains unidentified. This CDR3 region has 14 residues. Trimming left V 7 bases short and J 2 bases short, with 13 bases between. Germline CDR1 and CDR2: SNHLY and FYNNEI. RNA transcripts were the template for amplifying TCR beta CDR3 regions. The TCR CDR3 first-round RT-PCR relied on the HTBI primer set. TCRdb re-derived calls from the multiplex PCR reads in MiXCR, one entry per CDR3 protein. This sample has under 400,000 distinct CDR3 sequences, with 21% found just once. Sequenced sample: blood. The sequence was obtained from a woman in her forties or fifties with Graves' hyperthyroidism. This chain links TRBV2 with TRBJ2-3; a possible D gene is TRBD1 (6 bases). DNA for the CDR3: TGTGCCAGCATCCTGGACAGCTACACAGATACGCAGTATTTT. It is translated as CASILDSYTDTQYF.